This is a list of T cell receptor beta chains from one sample in a study of PD-L1 blockade in urothelial cancer. The protocol was immunoSEQ multiplex PCR, while the TCRdb copy is restricted to in-frame clones and leaves out a portion. The table has tens of thousands of clones, approximately 85% seen once. The sequencing used PBMCs, collected around atezolizumab (anti-PD-L1) treatment. These receptors originate from a man aged 50-59 years with urothelial cancer. Each CDR3 is given with its conserved first and last residue. The D gene is left open where the match is weak. Only part of the rows carry a size: once, few, many, or a class if the clone is expanded.

cdr3_nt,cdr3_aa,clone_size,v_call,cdr3_length,j_call,d_call
TGTGCCACCAGCAGGGCGACAGGGGGAGAGACCCAGTACTTC,CATSRATGGETQYF,.,TRBV15,14,TRBJ2-5,TRBD1
TGTGCCAGCAAGAATGCAGGACTAGTATCCCACGAGCAGTACTTC,CASKNAGLVSHEQYF,once,TRBV6-5,15,TRBJ2-7,TRBD2
TGTGCCAGCAGATTCGGACTAGCGGGCGAGCAGTACTTC,CASRFGLAGEQYF,.,TRBV6-5,13,TRBJ2-7,TRBD2
TGTGCCATCAGGGACAGCTACGAGCAGTACTTC,CAIRDSYEQYF,.,TRBV10-3,11,TRBJ2-7,.
TGTGCCAGCAGTTTTCAGGGCCCGGAATTTGGCCAGCATTTT,CASSFQGPEFGQHF,.,TRBV27,14,TRBJ1-5,.
TGTGCCAGCAGCTTAGCGCGGGGGGACACTGAAGCTTTCTTT,CASSLARGDTEAFF,few,TRBV7-9,14,TRBJ1-1,.
TGTGCCATCCCGACAGGGGGAACTTACGAGCAGTACTTC,CAIPTGGTYEQYF,.,TRBV21-1,13,TRBJ2-7,.
TGTGCTAGTGGTCCAAGGGGGGGCAGGACGAACACCGGGGAGCTGTTTTTT,CASGPRGGRTNTGELFF,.,TRBV12-5,17,TRBJ2-2,.
TGTGCCAGCAGTGAATCGGGGGGAGAGCAGTACTTC,CASSESGGEQYF,once,TRBV25-1,12,TRBJ2-7,TRBD2
TGTGCCAGCAGTGCGGACAGGGAGGCTTATCAGCCCCAGCATTTT,CASSADREAYQPQHF,.,TRBV2,15,TRBJ1-5,TRBD1
TGCGCCAGCAGCACGGACAGGGTTGACTATGGCTACACCTTC,CASSTDRVDYGYTF,once,TRBV5-1,14,TRBJ1-2,TRBD1
TGCGCCAGCAGCTCCCCTGGACTGGGCTACGAGCAGTACTTC,CASSSPGLGYEQYF,.,TRBV5-1,14,TRBJ2-7,.
TGTGCCAGAAGCCCCCGGGAAGGGACAGGGATTTACAATGAGCAGTTCTTC,CARSPREGTGIYNEQFF,.,TRBV7-5,17,TRBJ2-1,.
TGTGCCAGTACCCCTCGGGACAGGGGATCTTCACCCCTCCACTTT,CASTPRDRGSSPLHF,once,TRBV19,15,TRBJ1-6,TRBD1
TGTGCCAGCAGTGTGGGGCAGAACTATGGCTACACCTTC,CASSVGQNYGYTF,.,TRBV2,13,TRBJ1-2,.
TGTGCCAGCAGCTCTGGGACTACCAAGAACTACGAGCAGTACTTC,CASSSGTTKNYEQYF,.,TRBV7-9,15,TRBJ2-7,TRBD2
TGTGCCAGCAGTCCAACTAGCGGGAGGGGTGAGCAGTTCTTC,CASSPTSGRGEQFF,.,TRBV6-6,14,TRBJ2-1,TRBD2
TGCGCCAGCAGTCAATTAGACAGGGGCTTAATCAATGAGCAGTTCTTC,CASSQLDRGLINEQFF,.,TRBV23-1,16,TRBJ2-1,TRBD1
TGCGCCAGCAGCTTGGGGACTAGCGGGGGAATCACAGATACGCAGTATTTT,CASSLGTSGGITDTQYF,.,TRBV5-1,17,TRBJ2-3,TRBD2
TGTGCCAGCTCACCACTTGGGACAGGGGGCGCAAACGTAAGGGACCATAATTCACCCCTCCACTTT,CASSPLGTGGANVRDHNSPLHF,once,TRBV18,22,TRBJ1-6,TRBD1
TGTGCCAGCATCAAGAGGTCCCCTCCCGACGAGCAGTACTTC,CASIKRSPPDEQYF,.,TRBV7-9,14,TRBJ2-7,.
TGTGCCAGCAGCTTAGACCCGGGACAGAGCTACGAGCAGTACTTC,CASSLDPGQSYEQYF,.,TRBV11-2,15,TRBJ2-7,TRBD1
TGTGCCAGCAGCTCAGGGGTCCCTAGCACAGATACGCAGTATTTT,CASSSGVPSTDTQYF,once,TRBV25-1,15,TRBJ2-3,.
TGTGCCAGCAGCTCGGGACACACCTACGAGCAGTACTTC,CASSSGHTYEQYF,.,TRBV7-3,13,TRBJ2-7,.
TGTGCAAGTCGCTCCCTAGGGGCGGTGGGTGATTTGAACACTGAAGCTTTCTTT,CASRSLGAVGDLNTEAFF,.,TRBV12-2,18,TRBJ1-1,.
TGTGCCTGGAGGAGGGCAGGGGGTTACAATCAGCCCCAGCATTTT,CAWRRAGGYNQPQHF,.,TRBV30,15,TRBJ1-5,TRBD1
TGTGCCAGCAGACCTAACTTCGTAGGCAATCAGCCCCAGCATTTT,CASRPNFVGNQPQHF,.,TRBV27,15,TRBJ1-5,.
TGCGCCAGCAGCTTGTCAGGGAACAATCAGCCCCAGCATTTT,CASSLSGNNQPQHF,.,TRBV5-1,14,TRBJ1-5,.
TGTGCCAGCAGCGTTTACAGGAACACCGGGGAGCTGTTTTTT,CASSVYRNTGELFF,few,TRBV7-9,14,TRBJ2-2,.
TGTGCCAGCAGCTTAGAGATTGGCCAGGGGGGTTACGAGCAGTACTTC,CASSLEIGQGGYEQYF,.,TRBV7-6,16,TRBJ2-7,.
TGTGCCAGCAGTTTCCCCTCTAGCGGGTCTCGGTTCTTC,CASSFPSSGSRFF,.,TRBV27,13,TRBJ2-1,TRBD2
TGCGCCAGCAGCCAAGAGAGACAGGGGATGACAAATCAGCCCCAGCATTTT,CASSQERQGMTNQPQHF,.,TRBV4-1,17,TRBJ1-5,TRBD1
TGTGCCAGCAGCTTGGGCATAAAACAGACAGATACGCAGTATTTT,CASSLGIKQTDTQYF,.,TRBV7-2,15,TRBJ2-3,.
TGTGCCAGCAGTTCTAGGACAGGGATTGGGGCAAACACCGGGGAGCTGTTTTTT,CASSSRTGIGANTGELFF,.,TRBV28,18,TRBJ2-2,TRBD1
TGTGCCAGCAGTTTCCCCTCCCTCGACAGATTTAATGAAAAACTGTTTTTT,CASSFPSLDRFNEKLFF,once,TRBV28,17,TRBJ1-4,.
TGTGCCAGTGGGACAGTCCGAGGTAAGAACACTGAAGCTTTCTTT,CASGTVRGKNTEAFF,.,TRBV19,15,TRBJ1-1,TRBD1
TGTGCCTCCAGCCCGGCAGGGAACAACTATGGCTACACCTTC,CASSPAGNNYGYTF,.,TRBV10-3,14,TRBJ1-2,.
TGTGCCAGCAGCTTAGTCCTGAGCCCAAATGAAAAACTGTTTTTT,CASSLVLSPNEKLFF,.,TRBV7-8,15,TRBJ1-4,.
TGCGCCAGCAGCCAAGATCCCGCAGGTTTAGAGACCCAGTACTTC,CASSQDPAGLETQYF,.,TRBV4-1,15,TRBJ2-5,.
TGTGCCAGCAGATTCGGACAGGGTGGAAGTTCACCCCTCCACTTT,CASRFGQGGSSPLHF,.,TRBV6-6,15,TRBJ1-6,TRBD1